This T cell receptor (beta chain) was recorded in a study of T-cell reconstitution after alpha-beta-depleted transplantation in children. Study observations and caveats: The origin of alpha-beta T cells about two months after transplant was reportedly several hundred expanded graft clones. Newly produced T cells mostly provided counts and TCRbeta diversity after one year, as hyperexpanded clones declined. Some patients owed their high day-60 TCRbeta diversity to surviving recipient T cells and thymic progenitors.

It was with unique molecular identifiers that the TCRbeta library was prepared. Each CDR3 protein is one row after TCRdb ran MiXCR on the PCR reads. The data show about 980,000 distinct CDR3 sequences, around 30% seen once. This clonotype has a handful of counts. Its antigen is unknown. The CDR3 is 14 amino acids. CDR1 MGHRA and CDR2 YSYEKL come from the germline V gene. The V end was cut by 0 bases, the J end by 5 bases, with 11 bases between. This rearrangement joins TRBV4-1 to TRBJ2-7; D is ambiguous. This receptor was identified in a boy younger than two who had a stem cell transplant for SCID, so the T cells may come from the graft donor. This material consisted of PBMCs, mostly from graft donor cells, taken 360 days after TCRalphabeta/CD19-depleted stem cell transplant. The CDR3 nucleotides are TGCGCCAGCAGCCAAGATCGAAGTGGCCACGAGCAGTACTTC. Translating it yields CASSQDRSGHEQYF.